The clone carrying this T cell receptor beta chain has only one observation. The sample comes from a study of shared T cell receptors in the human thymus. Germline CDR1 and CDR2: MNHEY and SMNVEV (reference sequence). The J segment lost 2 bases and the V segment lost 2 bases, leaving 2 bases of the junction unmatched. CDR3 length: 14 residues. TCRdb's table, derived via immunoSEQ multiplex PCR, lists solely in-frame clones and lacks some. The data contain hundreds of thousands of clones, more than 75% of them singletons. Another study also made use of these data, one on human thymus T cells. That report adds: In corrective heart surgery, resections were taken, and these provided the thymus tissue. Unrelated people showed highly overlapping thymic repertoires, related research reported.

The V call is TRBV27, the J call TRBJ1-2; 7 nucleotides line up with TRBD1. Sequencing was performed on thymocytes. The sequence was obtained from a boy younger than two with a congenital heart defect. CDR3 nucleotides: TGTGCCAGCAGTTTAAAACAGGGGAACTATGGCTACACCTTC. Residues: CASSLKQGNYGYTF.